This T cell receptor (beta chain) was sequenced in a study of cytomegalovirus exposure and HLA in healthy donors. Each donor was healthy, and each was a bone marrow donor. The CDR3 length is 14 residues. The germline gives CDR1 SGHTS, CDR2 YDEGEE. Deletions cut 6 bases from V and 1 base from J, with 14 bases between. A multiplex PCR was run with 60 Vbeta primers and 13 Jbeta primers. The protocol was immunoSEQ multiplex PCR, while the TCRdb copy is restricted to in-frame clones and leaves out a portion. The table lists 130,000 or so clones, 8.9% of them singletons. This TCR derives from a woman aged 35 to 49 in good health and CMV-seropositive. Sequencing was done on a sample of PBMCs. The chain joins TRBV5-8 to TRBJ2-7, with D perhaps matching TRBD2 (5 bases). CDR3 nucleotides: TGTGCCAGCACCCCCCGAGGAGGATCCTACGAGCAGTACTTC. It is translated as CASTPRGGSYEQYF.